What follows is one T cell receptor (beta chain) and its context. These data are taken from a study of shared T cell receptors in the human thymus. Libraries were prepared by immunoSEQ multiplex PCR; TCRdb keeps only in-frame clonotypes and omits some of them. This table has 500,000 to 750,000 clones, around 89% appearing once. This same sample was also taken into another study, of human thymus T cells. That source reports: Healthy Finnish infants undergoing corrective surgery for congenital heart defects were the donors. Within thymic and blood repertoires, V and J gene usage appeared to be biased.

Source material: thymocytes. This receptor was obtained from a boy under two years old with a congenital heart defect.

In DNA form, the CDR3 reads TGCAGCGTTCGGCTAGCGGGAAACCCCGGGGAGCTGTTTTTT. Protein product: CSVRLAGNPGELFF. The chain recombines TRBV29-1 with TRBJ2-2; 9 bases fit TRBD2. The junction had 7 bases not matched to a gene; V was cut back by 5 bases and J by 6 bases. Germline values: CDR1 SQVTM, CDR2 ANQGSEA. The CDR3 sequence is 14 residues long.